This section outlines one T cell receptor beta chain sequence together with its context. Its antigen is still unknown. The record originates from a study of T cell responses to AZD1222 COVID-19 vaccine. Notes on the study in general: Two AZD1222 administrations were followed by greater Spike-specific TCR breadth and depth.

Germline V gene sequence: CDR1 GTSNPN, CDR2 SVGIG (reference sequence). The CDR3 has 16 residues. V lost 2 bases and J 0 bases, leaving 14 bases between the germline ends. This table comes from immunoSEQ multiplex PCR, and its TCRdb copy is limited to in-frame clones, with some not included. The data show about 150,000 clones, with over 75% seen just once and less than 9.5% held by the top ten. This specimen consisted of peripheral blood, obtained on day 0 of AZD1222 vaccination. The chain has TRBV30 and TRBJ1-5; D is unclear. The receptor comes from an adult in good health. The CDR3 protein is CAWSLGSPNSNQPQHF. The CDR3 nucleotides read TGTGCCTGGAGTCTAGGATCACCGAATAGCAATCAGCCCCAGCATTTT.